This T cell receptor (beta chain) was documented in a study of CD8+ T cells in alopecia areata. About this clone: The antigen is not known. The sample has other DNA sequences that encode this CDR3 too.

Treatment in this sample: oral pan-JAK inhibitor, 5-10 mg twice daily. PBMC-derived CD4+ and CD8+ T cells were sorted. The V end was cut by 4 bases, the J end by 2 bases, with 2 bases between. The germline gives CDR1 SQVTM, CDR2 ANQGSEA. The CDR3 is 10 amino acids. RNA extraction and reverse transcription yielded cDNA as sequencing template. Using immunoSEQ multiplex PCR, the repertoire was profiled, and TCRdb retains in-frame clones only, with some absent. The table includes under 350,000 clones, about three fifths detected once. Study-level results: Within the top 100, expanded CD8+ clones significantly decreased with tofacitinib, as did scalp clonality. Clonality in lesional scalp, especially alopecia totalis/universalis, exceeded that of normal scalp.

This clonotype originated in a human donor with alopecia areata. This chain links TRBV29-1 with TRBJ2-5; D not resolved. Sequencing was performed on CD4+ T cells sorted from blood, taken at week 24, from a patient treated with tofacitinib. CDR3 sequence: CSVGQETQYF. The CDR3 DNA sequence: TGCAGCGTTGGTCAAGAGACCCAGTACTTC. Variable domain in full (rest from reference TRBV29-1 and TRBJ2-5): SAVISQKPSRDICQRGTSLTIQCQVDSQVTMMFWYRQQPGQSLTLIATANQGSEATYESGFVIDKFPISRPNLTFSTLTVSNMSPEDSSIYLCSVGQETQYFGPGTRLLVL.